Listed below are T cell receptor beta chains from one sample, sequenced in a study of blood T cell repertoires in COVID-19. Assay used: immunoSEQ multiplex PCR; TCRdb lists only in-frame clones, some missing. The sample shows 350,000 or so clones, 88% of them seen only once. The sequenced sample was PBMCs or T cells enriched from blood (not recorded which). All receptors derive from a woman aged 25-40 years who had been exposed to COVID-19. Both conserved end residues are part of each CDR3. The listing skips clone size in some rows; elsewhere it reads once, few, many or a size class.

TRBJ1-1 | TRBV7-2 | . | CASSFGQANTEAFF
TRBJ2-7 | TRBV5-1 | . | CASSPTGPSEQYF
TRBJ2-1 | TRBV27 | . | CASSPGWYEQFF
TRBJ1-1 | TRBV6-4 | . | CASSKDPENTEAFF
TRBJ1-1 | TRBV2 | . | CASRGGQGVVMNTEAFF
TRBJ1-4 | TRBV15 | . | CATSRDNEKLFF
TRBJ1-2 | TRBV9 | . | CASSVGGGGDYTF
TRBJ1-1 | TRBV5-4 | . | CASSDGLNTEAFF
TRBJ2-1 | TRBV18 | . | CASSREMGTSPNYNEQFF
TRBJ2-1 | TRBV30 | many | CAWSDPRGGLDEQFF
TRBJ1-1 | TRBV7-9 | . | CASSTSNKNTEAFF
TRBJ2-7 | TRBV9 | . | CASSVGALRGKDEQYF
TRBJ1-1 | TRBV5-1 | . | CASSASLTGGTEAFF
TRBJ2-1 | TRBV27 | . | CASSTRLAAYNEQFF
TRBJ1-2 | TRBV5-6 | . | CASSLTGLSYVPHGYTF
TRBJ1-6 | TRBV6-5 | . | CASSYDRQNSPLHF
TRBJ2-7 | TRBV5-4 | few | CASSLGGAPYEQYF
TRBJ2-2 | TRBV10-3 | . | CAISTSGNTGELFF
TRBJ1-1 | TRBV7-3 | . | CATATGPNTEAFF
TRBJ1-1 | TRBV11-3 | once | CASSPGRNTEAFF
TRBJ1-4 | TRBV12-3/TRBV12-4 | . | CASSLLGTSVF
TRBJ1-6 | TRBV19 | . | CASSPRDSPLHF
TRBJ2-1 | TRBV10-1 | . | CASSGGGSGSYEQFF
TRBJ1-1 | TRBV9 | . | CASSDGQEF
TRBJ1-2 | TRBV19 | . | CASRDRPFYGYTF
TRBJ1-2 | TRBV29-1 | once | CSVDPGQNNYGYTF
TRBJ1-2 | TRBV18 | . | CASSPGGGPGANYGYTF
TRBJ2-1 | TRBV27 | . | CASSPRTSGIDEQFF
TRBJ2-1 | TRBV10-1 | many | CASSGGLAVSGEQFF
TRBJ2-1 | TRBV5-6 | . | CASTPEQFF
TRBJ1-1 | TRBV5-1 | . | CASSLNQGSNTEAFF
TRBJ2-5 | TRBV3-1/TRBV3-2 | . | CASSPRDSEETQYF
TRBJ2-5 | TRBV18 | . | CASSPLAGFKPSLQETQYF
TRBJ1-4 | TRBV28 | . | CASSTHRGPNEKLFF
TRBJ1-2 | TRBV29-1 | . | CSVEQGAADYGYTF
TRBJ1-4 | TRBV25-1 | few | CASSALDRGGREKLFF
TRBJ2-3 | TRBV14 | . | CASSPGPIGDTQYF
TRBJ1-3 | TRBV18 | . | CASSTQTSLLSGNTIYF
TRBJ1-4 | TRBV5-4 | few | CASRDNTNEKLFF
TRBJ2-5 | TRBV19 | . | CASSIAQPGQVYETQYF
TRBJ1-1 | TRBV19 | . | CVRGGIRGAAEAFF